These 10 T cell receptor beta chains were all obtained from the same sample, sequenced in a study of response to subunit inactivated influenza vaccine. From the RT-PCR reads, TCRdb called clonotypes with MiXCR, one entry per CDR3 protein. There are hundreds of thousands of distinct CDR3 sequences in the sample; about 25% occur only once, and approximately 2% lies in the top ten. The input for sequencing was CD4+ T cells sorted from PBMCs, taken around 5 days after vaccination. The receptors here all came from a middle-aged man who received an inactivated influenza vaccine.

The chain links TRBV29-1 to TRBJ1-4, with no clear D. This CDR3 has 12 amino acids. The germline gives CDR1 SQVTM, CDR2 ANQGSEA. V gave up 7 bases and J gave up 14 bases, with 20 bases separating them. The CDR3 region is CSAIIGPHRLFF. The CDR3 DNA is TGCAGCGCAATTATTGGACCCCACCGGCTGTTTTTT.

This clonotype was seen a handful of times. The rearrangement links TRBV18 to TRBJ2-3; 7 nucleotides match TRBD2. The CDR3 runs 15 residues. V trimming: 6 bases; J trimming: 5 bases; junction bases outside the gene matches: 11. Germline V gene data show CDR1 as KGHSH and CDR2 as LQKENI. CDR3 in amino acids: CASSYVYGEGDTQYF. The CDR3 bases are TGTGCCAGCTCCTACGTCTACGGGGAGGGAGATACGCAGTATTTT.

This clonotype came up a few times. The chain employs TRBV5-1 and TRBJ2-1; 8 nucleotides match TRBD2. V shed 0 bases, J shed 8 bases, and the junction held 7 bases outside the gene matches. The CDR3 loop spans 15 amino acids. Germline V gene data show CDR1 as SGHRS and CDR2 as YFSETQ. CDR3: CASSLESSGNHEQFF. DNA for the CDR3: TGCGCCAGCAGCTTGGAAAGTAGCGGGAACCATGAGCAGTTCTTC. Filled out from reference TRBV5-1 and TRBJ2-1, the complete variable domain reads KAGVTQTPRYLIKTRGQQVTLSCSPISGHRSVSWYQQTPGQGLQFLFEYFSETQRNKGNFPGRFSGRQFSNSRSEMNVSTLELGDSALYLCASSLESSGNHEQFFGPGTRLTVL.

Ten or more counts support this clonotype. The chain joins TRBV4-2 to TRBJ1-2, with a tentative D call TRBD1 (6 bases). V was cut by 4 bases and J by 3 bases, with 18 bases left in between. This CDR3 spans 16 amino acids. The germline gives CDR1 LGHNA, CDR2 YNFKEQ. The CDR3 here is CASSLLTGLGDYGYTF. CDR3 coding DNA: TGTGCCAGCAGCCTACTTACAGGGCTTGGGGACTATGGCTACACCTTC.

This clonotype was seen only a few times. The chain joins TRBV19 to TRBJ2-7; 7 positions match TRBD1. J lost 3 bases, V lost 5 bases, and 4 bases had no gene match. Germline V CDR1 and CDR2: LNHDA, SQIVND (reference sequence). CDR3 length equals 13 residues. The CDR3 region is CASSVRQGYEQYF. CDR3 DNA: TGTGCCAGTAGTGTCCGACAGGGCTACGAGCAGTACTTC.

The chain is built from TRBV20-1 and TRBJ2-7; 8 bases align to TRBD1. CDR1 and CDR2 (germline): DFQATT, SNEGSKA (reference sequence). The CDR3 is 13 residues long. Trimming at V came to 1 base and at J to 5 bases, leaving 4 bases not matched to a gene. CDR3 in amino acids: CSARGRGRNEQYF. The CDR3 DNA reads as TGCAGTGCTAGAGGCAGGGGGCGTAACGAGCAGTACTTC.

This clonotype has only a few counts. The chain employs TRBV11-2 and TRBJ1-2; 8 nucleotides agree with TRBD1. V dropped 3 bases and J dropped 8; count of bases not matched to a gene: 11. This CDR3 is built from 15 residues. The V gene's germline CDR1 is SGHAT and CDR2 FQNNGV. CDR3 sequence reads: CASSLAEDRVGGYTF. In DNA form, the CDR3 reads TGTGCCAGCAGCTTGGCGGAGGACAGGGTGGGAGGCTACACCTTC.

The V gene is TRBV7-2, the J gene TRBJ2-1, with D tentatively TRBD2 (6 bases). Germline V lookup: CDR1 SGHTA, CDR2 FQGNSA. The V and J ends lost 5 bases and 10 bases respectively, with 24 bases between them. The CDR3 length is 16 residues. CDR3: CASSPPGPGALSEQFF. DNA for the CDR3: TGTGCCAGCAGCCCCCCAGGGCCGGGAGCGTTGAGCGAGCAGTTCTTC.

In its sample, this clonotype was seen many times. V gene TRBV7-3 combines with J gene TRBJ2-2; D possibly corresponds to TRBD1 (5 bases). CDR3 length equals 14 residues. V was clipped by 5 bases and J by 7 bases, with 14 bases between them. Germline V gene lookup returns CDR1 SGHTA and CDR2 FQGTGA. The CDR3 region has the DNA TGTGCCAGCAGCCTCCAGGGAACTTTCGGGGAGCTGTTTTTT. This translates into CASSLQGTFGELFF.

This clonotype was seen only a few times. The chain carries TRBV19 and TRBJ1-4; no clear D. The CDR3 sequence is 15 residues long. V lost 3 bases to trimming and J lost 0 bases, with 8 bases between them. The germline CDR1 and CDR2 sequences are LNHDA and SQIVND (reference sequence). The CDR3, as DNA: TGTGCCAGTAGTATCGTGTATACAACTAATGAAAAACTGTTTTTT. It yields the protein CASSIVYTTNEKLFF.